This T cell receptor (beta chain) was recorded in a study of tumor-infiltrating lymphocytes in primary liver carcinoma. Scientists recovered RNA and DNA together from around 20-30 mg of unsorted bulk tissue. The CDR3 covers 16 residues. The germline gives CDR1 MDHEN, CDR2 SYDVKM. A constant-region primer primed TCR beta cDNA synthesis from about 0.45 ug of total RNA. Three nested multiplex PCR rounds, a slightly modified ARM-PCR, produced the libraries for TCR beta. The two initial PCR rounds, around 11 cycles each, used TRBV1-TRBV30 forward and C-beta reverse primers. TCRdb passed the multiplex PCR reads through MiXCR, listing each CDR3 protein once. The table has 75,000 or so distinct CDR3 sequences, approximately 70% seen once; the top ten hold 25% to 35%. General study points: It was in tumors, not blood, that the top-250-clone fraction was significantly higher (p = 0.039).

In the case of this clonotype: Its antigen is as yet unknown. One junction end disagrees with the germline gene, perhaps due to a read error.

The chain uses TRBV28 and TRBJ2-1, with 8 bases identical to TRBD2. Sequencing input: liver tumor tissue from sampling region 4. The subset is: tumor region T4, right-lateral pole. This TCR was recovered from a man aged 40-49 years with primary liver carcinoma and hepatitis B virus infection. The CDR3 loop reads CARSSRAGGSYNEQFF. The CDR3 region has the DNA TGTGCCCGCAGCTCCCGTGCGGGAGGTTCCTACAATGAGCAGTTCTTC.